The rows below give T cell receptor beta chains drawn from one sample of a study of identical twins. TCRdb recomputed calls from the 5' RACE reads with MiXCR, one row per CDR3 protein. This sample has more than 1.5 million distinct CDR3 sequences, with about 32% found just once. The sequenced material came from cord blood. These TCRs come from a newborn girl in good health. Both conserved end residues are part of each CDR3. A D gene is named only where the DNA matches it firmly. Part of the rows lack a size; the others show once, few, many or a class for expanded clones.

CDR3aa	CDR3nt	d_gene	v_gene	j_gene	abundance
CASSKGQVHYEQYF	TGTGCCAGCAGCAAGGGACAGGTCCACTACGAGCAGTACTTC	TRBD1	TRBV7-6	TRBJ2-7	-
CASSHNRGGETQYF	TGTGCCAGCAGCCACAACAGGGGGGGAGAGACCCAGTACTTC	-	TRBV7-2	TRBJ2-5	-
CSARGVGGYGYTF	TGCAGTGCTAGAGGGGTAGGGGGCTATGGCTACACCTTC	-	TRBV20-1	TRBJ1-2	-
CASSQVGKQGRPSYEQYF	TGCGCCAGCAGCCAAGTGGGCAAACAGGGGAGGCCCTCCTACGAGCAGTACTTC	-	TRBV4-1	TRBJ2-7	few
CASSYYGTGVNTGELFF	TGTGCCAGCAGTTACTACGGGACAGGGGTGAACACCGGGGAGCTGTTTTTT	TRBD1	TRBV6-6	TRBJ2-2	-
CSASRRQGITEAFF	TGCAGTGCTAGCCGAAGACAGGGGATCACTGAAGCTTTCTTT	TRBD1	TRBV20-1	TRBJ1-1	-
CASSVILGQGSDTQYF	TGTGCCAGCAGTGTTATCTTGGGACAGGGATCAGATACGCAGTATTTT	TRBD1	TRBV25-1	TRBJ2-3	many
CASSSTLQGTEAFF	TGTGCCAGCAGTTCTACGTTACAGGGAACTGAAGCTTTCTTT	-	TRBV27	TRBJ1-1	few
CASSLLGQVLYNEQFF	TGTGCCAGCAGCTTACTGGGACAGGTCCTTTACAATGAGCAGTTCTTC	TRBD1	TRBV7-9	TRBJ2-1	-
CASIRPPYISTF	TGTGCCAGCATCAGACCCCCTTATATAAGCACCTTC	-	TRBV6-1	TRBJ1-2	-
CASSLGLAETDTQYF	TGTGCCAGCAGTTTAGGGCTAGCGGAAACAGATACGCAGTATTTT	TRBD2	TRBV12-3/TRBV12-4	TRBJ2-3	many
CASSFSVPPLAGPGLNNEQFF	TGTGCCAGCAGCTTTTCGGTCCCCCCTCTAGCGGGGCCTGGACTCAACAATGAGCAGTTCTTC	TRBD2	TRBV11-1	TRBJ2-1	-
CSARRLAGGNEQFF	TGCAGTGCCCGGAGACTAGCGGGAGGGAATGAGCAGTTCTTC	TRBD2	TRBV20-1	TRBJ2-1	-
CASSKDRAQDTQYF	TGTGCCAGCAGCAAAGACAGGGCCCAAGATACGCAGTATTTT	-	TRBV21-1	TRBJ2-3	-
CASSLILGKDEKLFF	TGTGCCAGCAGTTTAATTTTAGGGAAGGATGAAAAACTGTTTTTT	-	TRBV27	TRBJ1-4	-
CASSQIGWDRPLNTEAFF	TGCGCCAGCAGCCAAATAGGGTGGGACAGACCTTTGAACACTGAAGCTTTCTTT	TRBD1	TRBV5-1	TRBJ1-1	-
CASSEVSVWETQYF	TGCGCCAGCAGTGAAGTTTCGGTCTGGGAGACCCAGTACTTC	-	TRBV10-2	TRBJ2-5	-
CAARTSGSDEQFF	TGTGCCGCTAGGACTAGCGGGAGCGATGAGCAGTTCTTC	TRBD2	TRBV7-9	TRBJ2-1	few
CSAAAASESGYTF	TGCAGTGCCGCCGCGGCCTCCGAGTCTGGCTACACCTTC	-	TRBV20-1	TRBJ1-2	-
CASSPEGLPTTDTQYF	TGTGCCAGCAGCCCTGAGGGACTCCCGACCACAGATACGCAGTATTTT	-	TRBV2	TRBJ2-3	-